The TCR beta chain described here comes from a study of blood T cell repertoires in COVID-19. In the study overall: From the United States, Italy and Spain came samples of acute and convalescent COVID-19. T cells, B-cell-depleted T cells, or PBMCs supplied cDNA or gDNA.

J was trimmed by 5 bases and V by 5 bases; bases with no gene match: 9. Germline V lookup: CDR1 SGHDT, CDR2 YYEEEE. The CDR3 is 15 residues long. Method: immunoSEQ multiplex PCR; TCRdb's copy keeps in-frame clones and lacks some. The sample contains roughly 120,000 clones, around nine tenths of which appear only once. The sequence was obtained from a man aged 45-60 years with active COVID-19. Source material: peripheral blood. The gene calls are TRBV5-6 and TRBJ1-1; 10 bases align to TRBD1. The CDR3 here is CASSSWTGGKTEAFF. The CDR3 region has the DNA TGTGCCAGCAGTTCCTGGACAGGGGGGAAAACTGAAGCTTTCTTT.